The 5 T cell receptor beta chains listed next were all sequenced from one sample in a study of blood T cell repertoires in COVID-19. Only in-frame clones appear in the TCRdb table, and some are missing; sequencing was by immunoSEQ multiplex PCR. The data hold 90,000 to 110,000 clones, with around 89% observed a single time. Sequenced material: peripheral blood. The receptors here all came from a human donor in a cohort sampled during active COVID-19.

The chain uses TRBV2 and TRBJ2-3; TRBD2 matches at 14 bases. Germline V gene lookup returns CDR1 SNHLY and CDR2 FYNNEI. The V segment lost 3 bases and the J segment 8 bases; nucleotides outside the gene matches: 4. The CDR3 has 15 amino acids. The DNA for the CDR3 is TGTGCCAGCAGTGAGCGGACTAGCGGGGGGTTTACGCAGTATTTT. This sequence encodes CASSERTSGGFTQYF. Using reference TRBV2 and TRBJ2-3 for the parts outside the CDR3, the full variable domain is EPEVTQTPSHQVTQMGQEVILRCVPISNHLYFYWYRQILGQKVEFLVSFYNNEISEKSEIFDDQFSVERPDGSNFTLKIRSTKLEDSAMYFCASSERTSGGFTQYFGPGTRLTVL.

The chain joins TRBV4-3 to TRBJ2-2, with 9 bases matching TRBD1. Trimming at V came to 1 base and at J to 6 bases, leaving 9 bases not matched to a gene. The CDR3 length is 17 residues. Germline V gene lookup returns CDR1 LGHNA and CDR2 YSLEER. The DNA for the CDR3 is TGCGCCAGCAGCCAAGGGAATAACAGGGGGCTAGCCGGGGAGCTGTTTTTT. This encodes CASSQGNNRGLAGELFF.

This chain connects TRBV5-4 to TRBJ2-3; a weak D match, TRBD2 (6 bases). Germline V lookup: CDR1 SGHNT, CDR2 YYREEE (reference sequence). Trimming took off 4 bases at V and 6 bases at J, with 24 bases between the two ends. This CDR3 has 17 amino acids. The CDR3 here is CASSQPGGDSWSDTQYF. In DNA, the CDR3 is TGTGCCAGCAGCCAACCTGGAGGGGATTCCTGGTCGGATACGCAGTATTTT.

This sequence joins TRBV19 and TRBJ1-5; 11 bases are a match to TRBD1. The CDR3 totals 14 residues. Germline assignment: CDR1 LNHDA and CDR2 SQIVND (reference sequence). J was trimmed by 4 bases and V by 7 bases; bases with no gene match: 3. CDR3 sequence: CASTGTGGNQPQHF. The DNA for the CDR3 is TGTGCCAGTACCGGGACAGGGGGGAATCAGCCCCAGCATTTT. The full variable domain, its missing parts supplied by reference TRBV19 and TRBJ1-5, is DGGITQSPKYLFRKEGQNVTLSCEQNLNHDAMYWYRQDPGQGLRLIYYSQIVNDFQKGDIAEGYSVSREKKESFPLTVTSAQKNPTAFYLCASTGTGGNQPQHFGDGTRLSIL.

The genes are TRBV6-5 and TRBJ1-2, with 9 bases aligning to TRBD1. Looked up from germline, CDR1 is MNHEY and CDR2 is SVGAGI. Losses at the gene ends were 6 bases for V and 4 bases for J; bases not matched to a gene: 9. The CDR3 sequence is 15 residues long. CDR3 nucleotides: TGTGCCAGCAGGCTAGACAGGGGGGGCGTCTATGGCTACACCTTC. Translation: CASRLDRGGVYGYTF.